This T cell receptor beta chain was identified in a study of early T cells in non-severe SARS-CoV-2 infection. MiXCR was run by TCRdb on the 5' RACE reads, yielding one entry per CDR3 protein. The data contain around 59,000 distinct CDR3 sequences, around 9.3% of them singletons. This clonotype was counted ten times or more. CDR1 is SQVTM, CDR2 ANQGSEA, per germline. V trimming: 5 bases; J trimming: 1 base; junction bases outside the gene matches: 7. This CDR3 is 14 amino acids long. This chain links TRBV29-1 with TRBJ2-7; TRBD1 aligns across 8 bases. The sequencing sample was made of whole blood. The clonotype originates from an adult who was a healthcare worker with PCR-confirmed SARS-CoV-2 infection or an uninfected control (not recorded which). The DNA for the CDR3 is TGCAGCGTTATATCCGGGACAGGTTCCTACGAGCAGTACTTC. This codes for CSVISGTGSYEQYF.